The 29 T cell receptor beta chains reported below all come from one sample, sequenced in a study of T cell repertoires in cytomegalovirus infection. TCRdb used MiXCR to reprocess the reads, holding one entry per CDR3 protein. The sample carries hundreds of thousands of distinct CDR3 sequences, roughly a third recorded once. Their antigens remain unidentified. Sequences were derived from cultured PBMCs, sampled from culture after CMV antigen stimulation. The source of these receptors is a human donor in good health (CMV status not recorded). Some clones in this sample may be carry-over from other donors' samples.

This clonotype has more than one count but fewer than ten. The chain employs TRBV4-1 and TRBJ2-1; TRBD2 matches 15 bases. Germline-derived CDR1 and CDR2 are MGHRA and YSYEKL. The CDR3 has 15 amino acids. The junction had 7 bases not matched to a gene; V was cut back by 7 bases and J by 9 bases. The DNA for the CDR3 is TGCGCCAGCACCGCCGAGGGACTAGCGGGAGGTGAGCAGTTCTTC. Protein: CASTAEGLAGGEQFF.

This chain uses TRBV11-2 with TRBJ2-2, with D perhaps matching TRBD2 (6 bases). Germline CDR1 reads SGHAT; CDR2 reads FQNNGV. With 7 bases removed from V and 4 bases from J, the gap between germline ends came to 13 bases. This CDR3 region has 14 residues. The CDR3 coding sequence is TGTGCCAGCAATAAAGGCGGGGCCACCGGGGAGCTGTTTTTT. Translation: CASNKGGATGELFF.

This chain connects TRBV19 to TRBJ1-5; D is uncertain. The CDR3 is 15 residues long. Trimming stripped 6 bases from V and 10 bases from J, with 22 bases between. CDR1 is LNHDA and CDR2 is SQIVND in the germline V gene (reference sequence). The CDR3 reads CASRPPSPSLGPQHF. DNA of the CDR3: TGTGCCAGTAGGCCTCCTAGCCCGAGCCTCGGACCCCAGCATTTT.

The CDR3 region has the DNA TGCAGTGCTAGTCGCCAGAGTTCACCCCTCCACTTT. Translating gives CSASRQSSPLHF. The gene calls are TRBV20-1 and TRBJ1-6, with D unresolved. The CDR3 extends over 12 amino acids. V was cut by 3 bases and J by 9 bases, with 9 bases left in between. Germline assignment: CDR1 DFQATT and CDR2 SNEGSKA (reference sequence).

The chain is built from TRBV5-6 and TRBJ1-1; TRBD1 aligns across 7 bases. CDR1 and CDR2 from the germline V gene are SGHDT and YYEEEE. After removal of 3 bases from V and 0 bases from J, the junction contained 8 bases not matched to a gene. This CDR3 is 16 amino acids long. CDR3 sequence reads: CASSSLGTDMNTEAFF. CDR3 DNA: TGTGCCAGCAGCTCACTGGGGACAGATATGAACACTGAAGCTTTCTTT.

The chain recombines TRBV28 with TRBJ2-3; no clear D. Germline CDR1 MDHEN, CDR2 SYDVKM. V was shortened by 1 base and J by 5 bases, with 7 bases between the two germline ends. The CDR3 loop spans 13 amino acids. The CDR3 region has the DNA TGTGCCAGCAGTTTATTTTTCGGAGATACGCAGTATTTT. Translating it yields CASSLFFGDTQYF. Full variable domain (outside the CDR3, taken from reference TRBV28 and TRBJ2-3): DVKVTQSSRYLVKRTGEKVFLECVQDMDHENMFWYRQDPGLGLRLIYFSYDVKMKEKGDIPEGYSVSREKKERFSLILESASTNQTSMYLCASSLFFGDTQYFGPGTRLTVL.

This clonotype was recorded many times. CDR3 nucleotide sequence: TGTGCCAGCAGCCCCAGGGGGCGCGGCACAGATACGCAGTATTTT. It codes for CASSPRGRGTDTQYF. The chain has TRBV7-2 and TRBJ2-3, with 8 bases identical to TRBD1. Trimming removed 5 bases from V and 1 base from J; junction bases left unmatched: 5. The CDR3 runs 15 residues. Germline V gene data show CDR1 as SGHTA and CDR2 as FQGNSA. Based on the CDR3 plus reference TRBV7-2 and TRBJ2-3, the full variable domain is GAGVSQSPSNKVTEKGKDVELRCDPISGHTALYWYRQSLGQGLEFLIYFQGNSAPDKSGLPSDRFSAERTGGSVSTLTIQRTQQEDSAVYLCASSPRGRGTDTQYFGPGTRLTVL.

The rearrangement uses TRBV7-2 and TRBJ2-3, with D perhaps TRBD1 (6 bases). The CDR3 length is 15 residues. The V end lost 2 bases, the J end lost 4 bases, and 13 bases lay between the germline ends. CDR1 and CDR2 (germline): SGHTA, FQGNSA. In DNA, the CDR3 is TGTGCCAGCAGCTTAAATGGGGGCTTCGCAGATACGCAGTATTTT. Protein: CASSLNGGFADTQYF.

The V call is TRBV7-9, the J call TRBJ2-1; D is possibly TRBD1 or TRBD2 (6 bases each). This CDR3 comprises 15 residues. The V and J ends lost 2 bases and 6 bases respectively, with 14 bases between them. Germline CDR1 reads SEHNR; CDR2 reads FQNEAQ (reference sequence). CDR3 sequence reads: CASSLQGGLSNEQFF. The CDR3 DNA is TGTGCCAGCAGCTTACAAGGGGGGCTCAGCAATGAGCAGTTCTTC.

The chain employs TRBV4-2 and TRBJ1-3; D remains ambiguous. Germline CDR1 LGHNA, CDR2 YNFKEQ. V was trimmed by 1 base and J by 1 base, leaving 11 bases between them. The CDR3 is made up of 16 amino acids. CDR3 bases: TGTGCCAGCAGCCAAGTCTTGGACCTTTCTGGAAACACCATATATTTT. It specifies CASSQVLDLSGNTIYF.

The rearrangement uses TRBV19 and TRBJ1-1, with TRBD1 identical over 9 bases. This CDR3 has 16 residues. V gave up 3 bases and J gave up 3 bases; unmatched junction bases: 8. From germline, CDR1 is LNHDA and CDR2 SQIVND (reference sequence). CDR3 in amino acids: CASSIGGQGIHTEAFF. CDR3 DNA: TGTGCCAGTAGTATTGGTGGACAGGGGATCCACACTGAAGCTTTCTTT.

Only a few counts were recorded for this clonotype. The chain is built from TRBV6-5 and TRBJ1-4; D possibly corresponds to TRBD1 (5 bases). CDR3 length: 16 amino acids. Germline assignment: CDR1 MNHEY and CDR2 SVGAGI. V lost 6 bases and J lost 3, with 17 bases in between. CDR3 in DNA: TGTGCCAGCAGATTACGGCGGACAAACTCTAATGAAAAACTGTTTTTT. It is translated as CASRLRRTNSNEKLFF.

This clonotype was counted between two and nine times. The chain uses TRBV4-3 and TRBJ2-3; 7 bases match TRBD2. CDR1 is LGHNA, CDR2 YSLEER, per germline. The CDR3 runs 17 residues. J lost 4 bases, V lost 4 bases, and 14 bases had no gene match. In DNA, the CDR3 is TGCGCCAGCAGCCCCCAGAGGGCGGGAGTCAGCTCAGATACGCAGTATTTT. It encodes CASSPQRAGVSSDTQYF.

The sample holds one count of this clonotype. This chain uses TRBV27 with TRBJ1-1; D is unclear. The CDR3 totals 17 residues. The V end lost 0 bases, the J end lost 1 base, and 15 bases lay between the germline ends. CDR1 is MNHEY, CDR2 SMNVEV, per germline (reference sequence). The CDR3 nucleotides read TGTGCCAGCAGTTTATCGGGTAGGGTCGGGTGGAACACTGAAGCTTTCTTT. This codes for CASSLSGRVGWNTEAFF.

The chain uses TRBV29-1 and TRBJ2-7, with D hard to call. From germline, CDR1 is SQVTM and CDR2 ANQGSEA. V was clipped by 2 bases and J by 0 bases, with 5 bases between them. This CDR3 region has 12 residues. CDR3 residues: CSVEKDSYEQYF. The CDR3 DNA is TGCAGCGTTGAAAAAGACTCCTACGAGCAGTACTTC.

CDR3 coding DNA: TGTGCCAGCAGCGTAGGGCTAGCGGGGCGCACCGGGGAGCTGTTTTTT. Encoded protein: CASSVGLAGRTGELFF. The rearrangement links TRBV9 to TRBJ2-2, with TRBD2 matching over 9 bases. Trimming removed 0 bases from V and 4 bases from J; junction bases left unmatched: 4. Germline V lookup: CDR1 SGDLS, CDR2 YYNGEE. There are 16 residues in the CDR3.

This clonotype was counted ten times or more. The V gene is TRBV7-2, the J gene TRBJ2-3; D perhaps matches TRBD2 (7 bases). V was clipped by 3 bases and J by 0 bases, with 22 bases between them. The CDR3 has 19 amino acids. From germline, CDR1 is SGHTA and CDR2 FQGNSA. The CDR3 reads CASSFSAGAYTLSTDTQYF. The CDR3 bases are TGTGCCAGCAGCTTTAGCGCGGGGGCCTACACACTTAGCACAGATACGCAGTATTTT.

The gene calls are TRBV15 and TRBJ1-5; no firm D call. The CDR3 runs to 14 residues. Trimming pared 0 bases from V and 4 bases from J, leaving 7 bases between. Germline loops: CDR1 LNHNV, CDR2 YYDKDF (reference sequence). CDR3 in amino acids: CATSRDLENQPQHF. DNA for the CDR3: TGTGCCACCAGCAGAGATCTGGAGAATCAGCCCCAGCATTTT.

The chain employs TRBV7-9 and TRBJ2-7; D unclear. CDR3 length: 14 residues. Trimming shortened V by 5 bases and J by 6 bases, and 17 bases separated the two germline ends. Germline CDR1 reads SEHNR; CDR2 reads FQNEAQ (reference sequence). The CDR3 sequence: CASSPLPDPGEQYF. The CDR3 DNA is TGTGCCAGCAGCCCCTTGCCCGATCCTGGCGAGCAGTACTTC.

V gene TRBV18 combines with J gene TRBJ2-7; maybe TRBD1 (6 bases). Germline V CDR1 and CDR2: KGHSH, LQKENI. CDR3 length equals 17 residues. Trimming shortened V by 4 bases and J by 0 bases, and 19 bases separated the two germline ends. CDR3 sequence reads: CASSRTLRGTPSYEQYF. In DNA form, the CDR3 reads TGTGCCAGCTCACGCACGCTTAGGGGGACCCCCTCCTACGAGCAGTACTTC.

V is TRBV24-1 and J is TRBJ2-7; 8 positions match TRBD2. The CDR3 has 14 amino acids. With V trimmed by 4 bases and J by 4 bases, 5 bases remained unmatched. Germline CDR1 KGHDR, CDR2 SFDVKD. DNA of the CDR3: TGTGCCACCAGTGACCGTAGCGGGAAGTACGAGCAGTACTTC. This translates into CATSDRSGKYEQYF.

This clonotype was detected many times. The CDR3 nucleotides are TGTGCCAGCAGTCGGGGCGAACACTATGGCTACACCTTC. This gives the protein CASSRGEHYGYTF. V and J are TRBV7-8 and TRBJ1-2, with D tentatively TRBD1 (5 bases). The V end lost 6 bases, the J end lost 3 bases, and 11 bases lay between the germline ends. Looked up from germline, CDR1 is SGHVS and CDR2 is FQNEAQ. CDR3 length: 13 amino acids.

This clonotype was counted between two and nine times. J is TRBJ2-7 and V is TRBV4-1, with D unclear. Germline V gives CDR1 MGHRA, CDR2 YSYEKL. The CDR3 consists of 14 residues. Trimming stripped 4 bases from V and 3 bases from J, with 13 bases between. The DNA for the CDR3 is TGCGCCAGCAGCCCCGAAACGTCGAACTACGAGCAGTACTTC. This gives the protein CASSPETSNYEQYF.

This rearrangement joins TRBV2 to TRBJ1-5; no clear D gene. V lost 1 base and J lost 7, with 8 bases in between. CDR3 length: 13 residues. The germline V gene has CDR1 SNHLY and CDR2 FYNNEI. The CDR3 sequence is CASSEETGQPQHF. Here the CDR3 DNA reads TGTGCCAGCAGTGAAGAAACTGGGCAGCCCCAGCATTTT.

V gene TRBV4-1 combines with J gene TRBJ2-1; TRBD2 agrees at 13 bases. Germline values: CDR1 MGHRA, CDR2 YSYEKL. The CDR3 consists of 12 residues. The ends lost 4 bases at V and 14 bases at J; junction bases unmatched: 2. The CDR3 region has the DNA TGCGCCAGCAGCCCACTAGCGGGGGGGAAGTTCTTC. Translation gives CASSPLAGGKFF.

This clonotype showed up many times. The chain carries TRBV7-2 and TRBJ2-1, with a weak D call TRBD1 (6 bases). Germline V gene data show CDR1 as SGHTA and CDR2 as FQGNSA. The CDR3 has 16 residues. Between the trimmed V and J ends, which lost 1 base and 4 bases, there was a span of 14 bases. The CDR3 DNA reads TGTGCCAGCAGCTTAGAGTGGGGGCGGCCATACAATGAGCAGTTCTTC. Translating it yields CASSLEWGRPYNEQFF.

This clonotype was seen a few times. The V call is TRBV7-6, the J call TRBJ1-6; 7 bases map to TRBD1. Germline lookup yields CDR1 SGHVS and CDR2 FNYEAQ. V lost 5 bases to trimming and J lost 7 bases; unmatched junction nucleotides: 8. The CDR3 runs 15 residues. CDR3: CASSPSGQPNSPLHF. CDR3 nucleotides: TGTGCCAGCAGCCCCTCGGGACAGCCAAATTCACCCCTCCACTTT.

This clonotype was seen repeatedly, ten times or more. This sequence joins TRBV7-2 and TRBJ2-5; 10 bases map to TRBD1. V gave up 3 bases and J gave up 5 bases; unmatched junction bases: 6. This CDR3 contains 15 residues. CDR1 is SGHTA and CDR2 is FQGNSA in the germline V gene. CDR3 protein: CASSFPTGGGETQYF. CDR3 nucleotide sequence: TGTGCCAGCAGCTTCCCGACAGGGGGCGGGGAGACCCAGTACTTC.

This clonotype was seen more than once but under ten times. This sequence joins TRBV6-1 and TRBJ1-3; D not certain. Germline CDR1 MNHNS, CDR2 SASEGT. The CDR3 consists of 15 residues. The V gene lost 6 bases and the J gene lost 0 bases, with 12 bases spanning the gap. The CDR3 nucleotides read TGTGCCAGCAGCGGTTACTCGCACTCTGGAAACACCATATATTTT. Its translation is CASSGYSHSGNTIYF.